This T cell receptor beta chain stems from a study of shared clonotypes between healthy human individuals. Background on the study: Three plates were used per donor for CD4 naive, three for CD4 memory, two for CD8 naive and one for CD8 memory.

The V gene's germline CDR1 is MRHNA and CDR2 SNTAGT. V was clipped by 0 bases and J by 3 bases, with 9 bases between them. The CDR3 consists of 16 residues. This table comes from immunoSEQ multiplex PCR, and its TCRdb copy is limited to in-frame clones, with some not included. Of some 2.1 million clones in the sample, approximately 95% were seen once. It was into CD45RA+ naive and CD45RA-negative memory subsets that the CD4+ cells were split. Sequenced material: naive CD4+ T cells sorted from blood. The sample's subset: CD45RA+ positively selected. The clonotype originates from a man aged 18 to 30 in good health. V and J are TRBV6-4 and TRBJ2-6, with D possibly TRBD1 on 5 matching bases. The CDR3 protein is CASSDSGALGANVLTF. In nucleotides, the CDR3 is TGTGCCAGCAGTGACTCAGGGGCGCTTGGGGCCAACGTCCTGACTTTC.